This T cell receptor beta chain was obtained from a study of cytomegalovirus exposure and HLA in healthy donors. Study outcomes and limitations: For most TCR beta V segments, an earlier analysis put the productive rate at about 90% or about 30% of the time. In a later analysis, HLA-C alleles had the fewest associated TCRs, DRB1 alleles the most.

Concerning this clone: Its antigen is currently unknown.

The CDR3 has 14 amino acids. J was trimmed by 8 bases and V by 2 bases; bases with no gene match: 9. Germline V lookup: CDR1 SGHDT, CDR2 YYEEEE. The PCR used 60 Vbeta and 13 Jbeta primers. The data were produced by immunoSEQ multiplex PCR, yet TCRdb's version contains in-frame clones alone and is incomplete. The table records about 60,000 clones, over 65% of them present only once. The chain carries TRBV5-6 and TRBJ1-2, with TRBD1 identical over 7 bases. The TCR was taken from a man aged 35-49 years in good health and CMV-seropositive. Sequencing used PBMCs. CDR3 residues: CASSLGGEVGGYTF. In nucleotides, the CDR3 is TGTGCCAGCAGCTTAGGGGGCGAGGTGGGAGGCTACACCTTC.